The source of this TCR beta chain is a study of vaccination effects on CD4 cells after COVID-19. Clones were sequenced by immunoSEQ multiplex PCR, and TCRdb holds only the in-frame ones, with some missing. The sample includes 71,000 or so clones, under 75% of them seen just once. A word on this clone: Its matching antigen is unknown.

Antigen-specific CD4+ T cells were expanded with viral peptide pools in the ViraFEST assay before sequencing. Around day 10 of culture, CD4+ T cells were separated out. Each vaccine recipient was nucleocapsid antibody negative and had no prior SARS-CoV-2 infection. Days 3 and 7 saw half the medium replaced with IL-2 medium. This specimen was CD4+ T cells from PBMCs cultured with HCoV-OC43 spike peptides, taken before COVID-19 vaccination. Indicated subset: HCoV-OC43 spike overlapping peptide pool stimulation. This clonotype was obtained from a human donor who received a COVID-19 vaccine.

CDR3 DNA: TGTGCCAGCTCACCGGGACAGGATACTAACTATGGCTACACCTTC. Residues: CASSPGQDTNYGYTF. The rearrangement joins TRBV18 to TRBJ1-2, with TRBD1 matching 8 bases. This CDR3 is 15 amino acids long. J lost 0 bases, V lost 3 bases, and 3 bases had no gene match. Per germline, CDR1 KGHSH and CDR2 LQKENI.